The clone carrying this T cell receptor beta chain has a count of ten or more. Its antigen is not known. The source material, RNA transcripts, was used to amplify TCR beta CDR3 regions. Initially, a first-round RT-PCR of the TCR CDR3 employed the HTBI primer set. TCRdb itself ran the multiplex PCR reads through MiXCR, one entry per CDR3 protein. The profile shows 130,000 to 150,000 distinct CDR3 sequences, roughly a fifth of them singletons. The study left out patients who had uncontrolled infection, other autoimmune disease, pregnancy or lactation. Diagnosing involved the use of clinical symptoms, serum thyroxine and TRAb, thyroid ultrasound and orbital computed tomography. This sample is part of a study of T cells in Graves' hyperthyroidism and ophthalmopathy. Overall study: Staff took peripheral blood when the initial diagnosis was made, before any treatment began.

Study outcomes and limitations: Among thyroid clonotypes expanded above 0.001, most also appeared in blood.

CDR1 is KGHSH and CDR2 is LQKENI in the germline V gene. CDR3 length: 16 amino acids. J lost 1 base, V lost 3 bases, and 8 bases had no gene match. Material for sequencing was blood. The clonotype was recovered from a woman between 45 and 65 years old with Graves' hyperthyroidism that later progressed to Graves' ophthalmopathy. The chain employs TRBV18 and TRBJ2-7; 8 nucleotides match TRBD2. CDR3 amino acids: CASSPSSGSSSYEQYF. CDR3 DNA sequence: TGTGCCAGCTCACCGTCTAGCGGGTCTTCTTCCTACGAGCAGTACTTC.